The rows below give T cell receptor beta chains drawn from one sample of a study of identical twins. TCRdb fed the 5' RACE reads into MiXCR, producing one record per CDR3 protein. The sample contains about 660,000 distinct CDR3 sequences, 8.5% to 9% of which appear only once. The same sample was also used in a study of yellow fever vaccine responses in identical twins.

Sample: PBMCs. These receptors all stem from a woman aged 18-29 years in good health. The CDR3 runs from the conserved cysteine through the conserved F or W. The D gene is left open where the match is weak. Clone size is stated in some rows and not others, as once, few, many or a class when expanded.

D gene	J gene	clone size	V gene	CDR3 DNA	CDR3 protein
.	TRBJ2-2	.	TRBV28	TGTGCCAGCAGCATATCAGGGGACACCGGGGAGCTGTTTTTT	CASSISGDTGELFF
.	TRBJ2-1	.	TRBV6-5	TGTGCCAGCAGTACCGTGAATGAGCAGTTCTTC	CASSTVNEQFF
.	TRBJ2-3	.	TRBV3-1	TGTGCCAGCAGCCAAGATCCCCCAGATACGCAGTATTTT	CASSQDPPDTQYF
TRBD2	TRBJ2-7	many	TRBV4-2	TGTGCCAGCAGCCAAGTCGCATTAGCGGGGAGTGAGCAGTACTTC	CASSQVALAGSEQYF
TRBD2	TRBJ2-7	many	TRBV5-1	TGCGCCAGCAGCCTCGGACTAGCGTTTTCCTACGAGCAGTACTTC	CASSLGLAFSYEQYF
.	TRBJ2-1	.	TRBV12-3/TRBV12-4	TGTGCCAGCAGTTTCCGGGTGGGAGAGCAGTTCTTC	CASSFRVGEQFF
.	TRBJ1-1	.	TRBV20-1	TGCAGTGCTAGAAGAGGAGATATTGAAGCTTTCTTT	CSARRGDIEAFF
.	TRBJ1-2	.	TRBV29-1	TGCAGCGTTGACAGGGATGGCTACACCTTC	CSVDRDGYTF
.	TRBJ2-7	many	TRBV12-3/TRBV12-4	TGTGCCAGCAGTCCGGGATTAAAAACCGAGCAGTACTTC	CASSPGLKTEQYF
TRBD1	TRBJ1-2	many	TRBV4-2	TGTGCCAGCAGCGGCAGGGGGTCAGGAGACTATGGCTACACCTTC	CASSGRGSGDYGYTF
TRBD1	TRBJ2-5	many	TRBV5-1	TGCGCCAGCAGCGGGACAGATTTTGAGACCCAGTACTTC	CASSGTDFETQYF
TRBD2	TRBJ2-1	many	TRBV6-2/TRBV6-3	TGTGCCAGCAGTTACCCTCCTGGCGGGGGATACAATGAGCAGTTCTTC	CASSYPPGGGYNEQFF
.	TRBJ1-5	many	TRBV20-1	TGCAGTGCTAGAGACAGGGGTAGTAATCAGCCCCAGCATTTT	CSARDRGSNQPQHF
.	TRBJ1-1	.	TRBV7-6	TGTGCCAGCAGCCCGGGGTGGGGACAAATGAACACTGAAGCTTTCTTT	CASSPGWGQMNTEAFF
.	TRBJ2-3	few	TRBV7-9	TGTGCCAGCAGCTTATGGCAGGGGCCCACAGATACGCAGTATTTT	CASSLWQGPTDTQYF
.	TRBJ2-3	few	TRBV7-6	TGTGCCAGCAGCTTGAAGTGGGGAGATACGCAGTATTTT	CASSLKWGDTQYF
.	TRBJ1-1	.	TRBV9	TGTGCCAGCAGCTCCAGCGGGAACACTGAAGCTTTCTTT	CASSSSGNTEAFF
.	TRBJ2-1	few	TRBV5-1	TGCGCCAGCAGTCTCAGCGCGATGCCCAACAATGAGCAGTTCTTC	CASSLSAMPNNEQFF
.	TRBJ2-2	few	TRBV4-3	TGCGCCAGCAGCCCTCCCATTCTGCAGGGCCGCACCGGGGAGCTGTTTTTT	CASSPPILQGRTGELFF
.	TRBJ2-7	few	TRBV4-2	TGTGCCAGCAGCCAAGGGTCGGGGCAGGCCTACGAGCAGTACTTC	CASSQGSGQAYEQYF
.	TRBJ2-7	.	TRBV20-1	TGCAGTGCCACGCAGGGTGGCGAGCAGTACTTC	CSATQGGEQYF